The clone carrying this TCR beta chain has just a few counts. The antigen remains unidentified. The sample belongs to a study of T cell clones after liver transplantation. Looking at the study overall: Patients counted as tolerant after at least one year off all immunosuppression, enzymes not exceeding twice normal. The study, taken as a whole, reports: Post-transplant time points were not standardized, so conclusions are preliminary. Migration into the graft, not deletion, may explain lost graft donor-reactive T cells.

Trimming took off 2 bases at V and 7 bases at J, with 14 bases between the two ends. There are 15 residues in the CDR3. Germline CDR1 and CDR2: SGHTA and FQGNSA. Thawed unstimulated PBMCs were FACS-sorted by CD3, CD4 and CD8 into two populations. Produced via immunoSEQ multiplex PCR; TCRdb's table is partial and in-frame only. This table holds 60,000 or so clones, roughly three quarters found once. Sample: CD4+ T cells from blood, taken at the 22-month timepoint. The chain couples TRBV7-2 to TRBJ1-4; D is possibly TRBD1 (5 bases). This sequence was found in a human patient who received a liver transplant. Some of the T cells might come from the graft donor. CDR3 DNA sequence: TGTGCCAGCAGCTTAATTGGGGCCTTGGGTGAAAAACTGTTTTTT. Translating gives CASSLIGALGEKLFF.